A selection of T cell receptor beta chains follows, all from one sample in a study of blood T cell repertoires in COVID-19. Using immunoSEQ multiplex PCR, the repertoire was profiled, and TCRdb retains in-frame clones only, with some absent. The table shows a few hundred thousand clones, with under 90% occurring only once. The sample was PBMCs or T cells enriched from blood (not recorded which). The receptors here all came from a man aged 30 to 39 who had recovered from COVID-19. Both conserved end residues are trimmed from each CDR3. Fields, in order: J gene, V gene, CDR3 protein.

j_gene: TRBJ1-6; v_gene: TRBV5-4; CDR3aa: ASSFGLTGSSPLH
j_gene: TRBJ1-4; v_gene: TRBV28; CDR3aa: ASSLIGATNEKLF
j_gene: TRBJ2-1; v_gene: TRBV24-1; CDR3aa: ATSDPSGGAAEQF
j_gene: TRBJ2-7; v_gene: TRBV11-3; CDR3aa: ASSERTTRQNEQY
j_gene: TRBJ1-2; v_gene: TRBV12-3/TRBV12-4; CDR3aa: ASSFPGYGYT
j_gene: TRBJ2-3; v_gene: TRBV29-1; CDR3aa: SVDHQDNPSTDTQY
j_gene: TRBJ2-7; v_gene: TRBV6-5; CDR3aa: ASSYSTPPTYEQY
j_gene: TRBJ1-1; v_gene: TRBV5-1; CDR3aa: ASIPGPGVGNTEAF
j_gene: TRBJ2-7; v_gene: TRBV13; CDR3aa: ASSRRTSGTYEQY
j_gene: TRBJ1-2; v_gene: TRBV19; CDR3aa: ASRRGTGNGYT
j_gene: TRBJ2-2; v_gene: TRBV9; CDR3aa: ASSVLTSGRAVGELF
j_gene: TRBJ2-7; v_gene: TRBV12-3/TRBV12-4; CDR3aa: ASSLERAREQY
j_gene: TRBJ2-7; v_gene: TRBV7-9; CDR3aa: ASSRLAGASYEQY
j_gene: TRBJ2-7; v_gene: TRBV4-1; CDR3aa: ASSQLAGVYEQY
j_gene: TRBJ1-4; v_gene: TRBV7-9; CDR3aa: ASTGRDSPNEKLF
j_gene: TRBJ1-1; v_gene: TRBV19; CDR3aa: ASSILGTGVMNTEAF
j_gene: TRBJ1-4; v_gene: TRBV12-5; CDR3aa: ASGRHGTGCTSNEKLF
j_gene: TRBJ1-6; v_gene: TRBV14; CDR3aa: ASSQQGNSPLH
j_gene: TRBJ1-6; v_gene: TRBV24-1; CDR3aa: ATNRDSSSPLH
j_gene: TRBJ2-5; v_gene: TRBV5-1; CDR3aa: ASSPNQETQY
j_gene: TRBJ2-2; v_gene: TRBV5-1; CDR3aa: ASSLGTGGTGELF
j_gene: TRBJ1-1; v_gene: TRBV28; CDR3aa: ASSLSGSVAF
j_gene: TRBJ2-2; v_gene: TRBV7-9; CDR3aa: ASTSSQRGGPGELF
j_gene: TRBJ2-7; v_gene: TRBV7-9; CDR3aa: ASSRRNYTTGAPSYEQY
j_gene: TRBJ1-2; v_gene: TRBV6-4; CDR3aa: ASSDSRGMGGYT
j_gene: TRBJ2-2; v_gene: TRBV7-2; CDR3aa: ASTPDTPGELF
j_gene: TRBJ2-1; v_gene: TRBV2; CDR3aa: ASSDLQRLVISYNEQF
j_gene: TRBJ2-1; v_gene: TRBV5-6; CDR3aa: ASSMTSGGVLYTEQF
j_gene: TRBJ2-5; v_gene: TRBV2; CDR3aa: ASSEYRQETQY
j_gene: TRBJ2-3; v_gene: TRBV15; CDR3aa: ATSRDDSRRGLVDTQY
j_gene: TRBJ2-5; v_gene: TRBV9; CDR3aa: ARGAGGQETQY
j_gene: TRBJ2-3; v_gene: TRBV18; CDR3aa: ASSRRGGNTDTQY
j_gene: TRBJ1-5; v_gene: TRBV28; CDR3aa: ASSLSPANQPQH
j_gene: TRBJ1-4; v_gene: TRBV7-9; CDR3aa: ASSFIRQGQKLF
j_gene: TRBJ2-7; v_gene: TRBV6-6; CDR3aa: ASRDRGREPYEQY
j_gene: TRBJ1-5; v_gene: TRBV7-9; CDR3aa: ASSEWHNRNQPQH
j_gene: TRBJ1-1; v_gene: TRBV5-8; CDR3aa: ASRTGISNTEAF
j_gene: TRBJ1-1; v_gene: TRBV7-9; CDR3aa: ASSLRTDRNTEAF
j_gene: TRBJ1-1; v_gene: TRBV7-9; CDR3aa: ASSHPQGNTEAF
j_gene: TRBJ2-4; v_gene: TRBV11-2; CDR3aa: ASRKRGPEGLTGWNIQY
j_gene: TRBJ1-5; v_gene: TRBV6-6; CDR3aa: ASSRDGKGANQPQH
j_gene: TRBJ2-3; v_gene: TRBV6-4; CDR3aa: ASSEASTDTQY
j_gene: TRBJ2-7; v_gene: TRBV6-5; CDR3aa: ASSYPIGGHRGEQY
j_gene: TRBJ1-2; v_gene: TRBV28; CDR3aa: ASSLGQAVYGYT
j_gene: TRBJ1-4; v_gene: TRBV12-3/TRBV12-4; CDR3aa: ASRPFGNEKLF
j_gene: TRBJ1-2; v_gene: TRBV7-2; CDR3aa: ASSPSVAGNGYT
j_gene: TRBJ1-2; v_gene: TRBV11-2; CDR3aa: ASSPHAVKENYGYT
j_gene: TRBJ2-3; v_gene: TRBV7-9; CDR3aa: ASSPRGTDTQY
j_gene: TRBJ2-7; v_gene: TRBV10-3; CDR3aa: AISDRGEQY
j_gene: TRBJ2-7; v_gene: TRBV6-4; CDR3aa: ASSETSGSIYEQY
j_gene: TRBJ1-1; v_gene: TRBV5-1; CDR3aa: ASSLDGQGNTEAF
j_gene: TRBJ2-7; v_gene: TRBV5-1; CDR3aa: ASSSGTSGGNEQY
j_gene: TRBJ1-1; v_gene: TRBV19; CDR3aa: ASRNSGGGGTEAF
j_gene: TRBJ1-2; v_gene: TRBV6-5; CDR3aa: ASNDRRDGYT
j_gene: TRBJ1-2; v_gene: TRBV30; CDR3aa: AWAIKGGYT